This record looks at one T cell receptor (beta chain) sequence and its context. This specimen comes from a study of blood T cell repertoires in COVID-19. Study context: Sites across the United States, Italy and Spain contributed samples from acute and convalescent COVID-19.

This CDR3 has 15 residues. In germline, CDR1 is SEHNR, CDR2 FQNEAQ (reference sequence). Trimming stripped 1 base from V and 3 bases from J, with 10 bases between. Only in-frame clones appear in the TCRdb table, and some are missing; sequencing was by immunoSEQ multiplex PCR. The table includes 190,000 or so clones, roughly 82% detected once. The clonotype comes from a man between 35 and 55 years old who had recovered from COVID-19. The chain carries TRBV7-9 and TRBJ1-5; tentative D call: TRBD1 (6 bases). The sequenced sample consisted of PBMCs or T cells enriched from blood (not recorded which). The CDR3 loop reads CASSLGQELNQPQHF. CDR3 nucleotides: TGTGCCAGCAGCTTAGGACAGGAACTCAATCAGCCCCAGCATTTT.